The 27 T cell receptor beta chains reported below all come from one sample, sequenced in a study of cytomegalovirus exposure and HLA in healthy donors. Primers for the PCR totalled 60 Vbeta and 13 Jbeta. Repertoires were generated with immunoSEQ multiplex PCR, while TCRdb's copy carries only in-frame clones and drops some. The sample holds 100,000 or so clones; approximately 84% are singletons and the top ten take 2.1%. The sample comprised PBMCs. These receptors were taken from a man in his late teens or twenties in good health and CMV-seronegative.

This rearrangement joins TRBV6-1 to TRBJ2-7; D perhaps matches TRBD2 (5 bases). Germline V gene data show CDR1 as MNHNS and CDR2 as SASEGT. This CDR3 comprises 12 residues. The V gene lost 2 bases and the J gene lost 5 bases, with 7 bases spanning the gap. In DNA, the CDR3 is TGTGCCAGCAGTGAACTCGGGGACGAGCAGTACTTC. Its protein is CASSELGDEQYF.

The chain uses TRBV4-3 and TRBJ1-1; D is perhaps TRBD1 (6 bases). The CDR3 contains 16 residues. Germline lookup yields CDR1 LGHNA and CDR2 YSLEER. The V end was cut by 0 bases, the J end by 1 base, with 12 bases between. DNA for the CDR3: TGCGCCAGCAGCCAAGATCCGGGACACAGGAACACTGAAGCTTTCTTT. It translates to CASSQDPGHRNTEAFF.

The chain joins TRBV11-2 to TRBJ1-2; 8 bases align to TRBD1. V was clipped by 3 bases and J by 7 bases; unmatched bases: 7. This CDR3 has 14 residues. Germline lookup yields CDR1 SGHAT and CDR2 FQNNGV. The CDR3, as DNA: TGTGCCAGCAGCTTTACTGGACAGGGAGGTGGCTACACCTTC. It codes for CASSFTGQGGGYTF.

This rearrangement joins TRBV10-1 to TRBJ1-5, with D unresolved. V lost 2 bases and J 5 bases, leaving 7 bases between the germline ends. Germline V gene data show CDR1 as WNHNN and CDR2 as SYGVQD (reference sequence). CDR3 size: 13 residues. For the CDR3, the DNA is TGCGCCAGCAGTGAGGAGGGCTATCAGCCCCAGCATTTT. It yields the protein CASSEEGYQPQHF.

The V gene is TRBV11-2, the J gene TRBJ2-7; possible D gene TRBD2, 6 bases. Germline lookup yields CDR1 SGHAT and CDR2 FQNNGV. There are 15 residues in the CDR3. The V end was cut by 5 bases, the J end by 0 bases, with 14 bases between. In DNA, the CDR3 is TGTGCCAGCAGCCCCCTAGCGCTAAGCTCCTACGAGCAGTACTTC. Encoded protein: CASSPLALSSYEQYF.

The chain links TRBV6-5 to TRBJ2-7; maybe TRBD2 (6 bases). Per germline, CDR1 MNHEY and CDR2 SVGAGI. The V end was cut by 0 bases, the J end by 4 bases, with 16 bases between. The CDR3 covers 16 residues. CDR3 in amino acids: CASSYSTAGLYYEQYF. Written as DNA, the CDR3 is TGTGCCAGCAGTTACTCGACGGCGGGATTGTATTACGAGCAGTACTTC.

The V and J genes are TRBV9 and TRBJ1-2, with D unresolved. The germline V and J ends were trimmed by 3 bases and 5 bases, with 5 bases remaining between them. CDR1 SGDLS and CDR2 YYNGEE come from the germline V gene. This CDR3 spans 11 amino acids. CDR3 nucleotides: TGTGCCAGCAGCGGCGTATATGGCTACACCTTC. Protein sequence: CASSGVYGYTF.

This sequence joins TRBV4-3 and TRBJ1-2, with a possible D match to TRBD1 (5 bases). CDR1 and CDR2 from the germline V gene are LGHNA and YSLEER. The V gene lost 0 bases and the J gene lost 4 bases, with 18 bases spanning the gap. This CDR3 has 17 amino acids. CDR3 nucleotides: TGCGCCAGCAGCCAAGATCGGCAGGGTCCGGGCGTCTATGGCTACACCTTC. Translation gives CASSQDRQGPGVYGYTF.

The V gene is TRBV5-4, the J gene TRBJ1-2; 7 nucleotides line up with TRBD1. Per the germline V gene, CDR1 is SGHNT and CDR2 is YYREEE (reference sequence). This CDR3 has 15 residues. The junction had 7 bases not matched to a gene; V was cut back by 5 bases and J by 0 bases. The CDR3 DNA is TGTGCCAGCAGTTCGGGACAGAACACTAACTATGGCTACACCTTC. This encodes CASSSGQNTNYGYTF.

CDR3 sequence: CASSMGLAGQETQYF. CDR3 coding DNA: TGTGCCAGCAGCATGGGACTAGCGGGCCAAGAGACCCAGTACTTC. V gene TRBV7-6 combines with J gene TRBJ2-5; 12 positions match TRBD2. The V gene end was trimmed by 5 bases and the J gene end by 1 base; junction bases not matched to a gene: 2. This CDR3 has 15 residues. Germline CDR1 is SGHVS and CDR2 is FNYEAQ.

The chain has TRBV7-2 and TRBJ1-2, with 9 bases identical to TRBD1. Trimming took 5 bases from V and 8 from J; bases not matched to a gene: 12. Germline V gene sequence: CDR1 SGHTA, CDR2 FQGNSA. This CDR3 comprises 15 residues. CDR3 bases: TGTGCCAGCAGCCTTCATCGTGACAGGGGGGAGGGCTACACCTTC. Its protein product is CASSLHRDRGEGYTF.

The chain couples TRBV6-5 to TRBJ1-1; 9 nucleotides align to TRBD1. Trimming at V came to 6 bases and at J to 1 base, leaving 6 bases not matched to a gene. CDR1 and CDR2 from the germline V gene are MNHEY and SVGAGI. The CDR3 covers 15 residues. CDR3: CASSRPGQGNTEAFF. The CDR3 region has the DNA TGTGCCAGCAGCCGCCCGGGACAGGGGAACACTGAAGCTTTCTTT.

This sequence joins TRBV10-3 and TRBJ2-3, with 7 bases fitting TRBD1. The trim removed 0 bases at V and 5 bases at J, leaving 20 bases unmatched. Germline values: CDR1 ENHRY, CDR2 SYGVKD. This CDR3 spans 20 amino acids. Written as DNA, the CDR3 is TGTGCCATCAGTGAGTCGAACAGGGGATCGCCTCCCGATCGACTAGATACGCAGTATTTT. Its translation is CAISESNRGSPPDRLDTQYF.

This rearrangement joins TRBV6-5 to TRBJ1-1, with 7 bases matching TRBD1. Germline CDR1 and CDR2: MNHEY and SVGAGI. The CDR3 spans 15 residues. J gave up 6 bases and V 7 bases, and 14 bases lay outside the gene matches. CDR3: CASILTGRGYSEAFF. CDR3 in DNA: TGTGCCAGCATTCTCACCGGCAGGGGGTACTCTGAAGCTTTCTTT.

The gene calls are TRBV7-8 and TRBJ2-1; the match to TRBD1 covers 9 bases. Germline loops: CDR1 SGHVS, CDR2 FQNEAQ. The CDR3 has 17 residues. V was pared by 5 bases and J by 0 bases, with 8 bases of the junction left unmatched. The CDR3 is CASSGRQGVHSYNEQFF. The CDR3 DNA reads as TGTGCCAGCAGCGGCAGACAGGGGGTACACTCCTACAATGAGCAGTTCTTC.

The chain has TRBV6-5 and TRBJ1-1; no definite D call. Germline CDR1 reads MNHEY; CDR2 reads SVGAGI. V was cut by 8 bases and J by 1 base, with 11 bases left in between. The CDR3 contains 13 residues. The CDR3 region has the DNA TGTGCCAGCCTTCTTTCAGGGAACACTGAAGCTTTCTTT. Translating it yields CASLLSGNTEAFF.

The chain is built from TRBV4-1 and TRBJ2-7, with 14 nucleotides matching TRBD2. Germline values: CDR1 MGHRA, CDR2 YSYEKL. After removal of 6 bases from V and 5 bases from J, the junction contained 3 bases not matched to a gene. This CDR3 contains 14 residues. CDR3 amino acids: CASSLGLAGDEQYF. The CDR3 region has the DNA TGCGCCAGCAGTCTGGGACTAGCGGGAGACGAGCAGTACTTC.

This clone has a single count. V gene TRBV20-1 combines with J gene TRBJ1-2, with D hard to call. This CDR3 has 11 amino acids. The germline CDR1 and CDR2 sequences are DFQATT and SNEGSKA (reference sequence). With 7 bases removed from V and 4 bases from J, the gap between germline ends came to 10 bases. The CDR3 here is CSVRVGYGYTF. The CDR3 DNA sequence: TGCAGTGTTAGGGTCGGCTATGGCTACACCTTC.

The V and J genes are TRBV30 and TRBJ2-5; 8 positions match TRBD2. The trim removed 5 bases at V and 4 bases at J, leaving 3 bases unmatched. The CDR3 totals 12 residues. Germline loops: CDR1 GTSNPN, CDR2 SVGIG (reference sequence). In DNA form, the CDR3 reads TGTGCCTGGGGCGGGAGGAGAGAGACCCAGTACTTC. It specifies CAWGGRRETQYF. Drawing the rest from reference TRBV30 and TRBJ2-5, the complete variable domain is SQTIHQWPATLVQPVGSPLSLECTVEGTSNPNLYWYRQAAGRGLQLLFYSVGIGQISSEVPQNLSASRPQDRQFILSSKKLLLSDSGFYLCAWGGRRETQYFGPGTRLLVL.

This clone was observed a few times. The V gene is TRBV6-1, the J gene TRBJ1-5; D possibly corresponds to TRBD1 (5 bases). This CDR3 region has 13 residues. The germline V and J ends were trimmed by 5 bases and 4 bases, with 9 bases remaining between them. Per the germline V gene, CDR1 is MNHNS and CDR2 is SASEGT. The CDR3, as DNA: TGTGCCAGCAGTCTGAAGGGGAATCAGCCCCAGCATTTT. This sequence encodes CASSLKGNQPQHF.

The genes are TRBV5-6 and TRBJ1-5, with 9 nucleotides matching TRBD1. The CDR3 runs to 15 residues. Germline CDR1 SGHDT, CDR2 YYEEEE. Trimming cost V 0 bases and J 4 bases; bases outside gene matches: 2. The CDR3 here is CASSLAQGANQPQHF. CDR3 coding DNA: TGTGCCAGCAGCTTGGCACAGGGGGCGAATCAGCCCCAGCATTTT.

Ten or more counts support this clone. The chain recombines TRBV10-2 with TRBJ1-1; maybe TRBD1 (5 bases). V was cut by 5 bases and J by 0 bases, with 10 bases left in between. CDR3 length: 14 residues. In germline, CDR1 is WSHSY, CDR2 SAAADI. The CDR3 DNA sequence: TGCGCCAGCAGTTTGGGAGGGGTGAACACTGAAGCTTTCTTT. Residues: CASSLGGVNTEAFF.

The chain has TRBV7-2 and TRBJ1-5, with 12 positions matching TRBD1. Germline V gene data show CDR1 as SGHTA and CDR2 as FQGNSA. J gave up 6 bases and V 6 bases, and 6 bases lay outside the gene matches. The CDR3 has 15 amino acids. The chain's CDR3 is CASRLGTGGSQPQHF. CDR3 DNA: TGTGCCAGCAGACTCGGGACAGGGGGCTCTCAGCCCCAGCATTTT.

The chain uses TRBV6-5 and TRBJ2-5, with 7 bases fitting TRBD2. The CDR3 totals 12 residues. The V gene end was trimmed by 6 bases and the J gene end by 5 bases; junction bases not matched to a gene: 3. CDR1 is MNHEY and CDR2 is SVGAGI in the germline V gene. The CDR3 DNA reads as TGTGCCAGCAGACATAGCGGGGAGACCCAGTACTTC. It encodes CASRHSGETQYF.

This clone came up a few times. This chain joins TRBV6-1 and TRBJ2-3, with 11 positions matching TRBD2. Trimming at V came to 1 base and at J to 3 bases, leaving 6 bases not matched to a gene. The CDR3 runs 17 residues. Looked up from germline, CDR1 is MNHNS and CDR2 is SASEGT. The CDR3 nucleotides are TGTGCCAGCAGTGAAGGACCTAGCGGGAGGTTGACAGATACGCAGTATTTT. This codes for CASSEGPSGRLTDTQYF.

The CDR3: CASSLAPGGNTGELFF. CDR3 sequence (DNA): TGTGCCAGCAGCTTGGCACCGGGGGGCAACACCGGGGAGCTGTTTTTT. The chain employs TRBV5-6 and TRBJ2-2, with D perhaps TRBD2 (7 bases). The CDR3 contains 16 residues. From germline, CDR1 is SGHDT and CDR2 YYEEEE. V was trimmed by 0 bases and J by 2 bases, leaving 11 bases between them. The full variable domain, rest sourced from reference TRBV5-6 and TRBJ2-2, is DAGVTQSPTHLIKTRGQQVTLRCSPKSGHDTVSWYQQALGQGPQFIFQYYEEEERQRGNFPDRFSGHQFPNYSSELNVNALLLGDSALYLCASSLAPGGNTGELFFGEGSRLTVL.

The chain employs TRBV5-1 and TRBJ2-1, with D possibly being TRBD2 (5 bases). This CDR3 is built from 13 residues. Per germline, CDR1 SGHRS and CDR2 YFSETQ. Trimming took off 4 bases at V and 4 bases at J, with 9 bases between the two ends. CDR3: CASSHGVYNEQFF. The CDR3 nucleotides are TGCGCCAGCAGCCACGGGGTTTACAATGAGCAGTTCTTC.